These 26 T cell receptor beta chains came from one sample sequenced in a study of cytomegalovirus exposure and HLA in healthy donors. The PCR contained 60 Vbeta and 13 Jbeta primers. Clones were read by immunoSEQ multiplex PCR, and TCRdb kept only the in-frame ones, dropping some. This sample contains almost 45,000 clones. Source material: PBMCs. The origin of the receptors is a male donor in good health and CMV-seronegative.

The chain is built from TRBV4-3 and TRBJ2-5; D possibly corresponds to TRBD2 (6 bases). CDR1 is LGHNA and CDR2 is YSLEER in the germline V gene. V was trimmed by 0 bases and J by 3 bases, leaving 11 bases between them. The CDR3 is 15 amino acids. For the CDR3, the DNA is TGCGCCAGCAGCCAAGATCGGGGGTTAGAAGAGACCCAGTACTTC. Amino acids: CASSQDRGLEETQYF.

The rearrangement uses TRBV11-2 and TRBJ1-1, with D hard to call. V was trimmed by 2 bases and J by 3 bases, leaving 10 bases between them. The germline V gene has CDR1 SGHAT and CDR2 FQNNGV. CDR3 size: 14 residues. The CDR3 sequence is CASSLTGPDTEAFF. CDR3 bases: TGTGCCAGCAGCTTAACTGGGCCGGACACTGAAGCTTTCTTT.

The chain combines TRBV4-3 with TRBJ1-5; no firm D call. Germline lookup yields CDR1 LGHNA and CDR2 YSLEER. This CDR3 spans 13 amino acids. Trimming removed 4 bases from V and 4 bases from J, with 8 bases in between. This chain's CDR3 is CASSLTANQPQHF. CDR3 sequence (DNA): TGCGCCAGCAGCCTAACAGCTAATCAGCCCCAGCATTTT.

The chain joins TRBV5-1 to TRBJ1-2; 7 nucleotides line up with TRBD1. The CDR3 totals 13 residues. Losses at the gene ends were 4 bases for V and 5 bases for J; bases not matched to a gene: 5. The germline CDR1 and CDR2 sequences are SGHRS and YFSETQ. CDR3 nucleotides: TGCGCCAGCAGCACAGGGGAACGATATGGCTACACCTTC. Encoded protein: CASSTGERYGYTF.

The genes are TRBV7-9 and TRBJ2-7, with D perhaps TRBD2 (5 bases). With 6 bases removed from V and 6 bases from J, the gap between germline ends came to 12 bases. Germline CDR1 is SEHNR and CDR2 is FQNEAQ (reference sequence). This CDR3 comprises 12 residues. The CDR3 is CASRPGAGEQYF. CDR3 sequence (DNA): TGTGCCAGCAGACCCGGCGCGGGCGAGCAGTACTTC.

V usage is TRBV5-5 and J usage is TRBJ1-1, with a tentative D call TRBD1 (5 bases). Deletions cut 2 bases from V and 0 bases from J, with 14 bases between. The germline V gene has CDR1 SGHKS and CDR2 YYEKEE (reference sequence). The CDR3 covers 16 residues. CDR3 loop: CASSFIGGGMNTEAFF. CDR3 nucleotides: TGTGCCAGCAGCTTTATCGGGGGTGGTATGAACACTGAAGCTTTCTTT.

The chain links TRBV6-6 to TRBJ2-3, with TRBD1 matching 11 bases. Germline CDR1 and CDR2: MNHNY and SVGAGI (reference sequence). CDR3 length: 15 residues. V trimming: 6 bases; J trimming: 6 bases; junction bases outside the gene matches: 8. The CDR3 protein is CASSAPGTGGDTQYF. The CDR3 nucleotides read TGTGCCAGCAGCGCCCCGGGGACAGGGGGTGATACGCAGTATTTT.

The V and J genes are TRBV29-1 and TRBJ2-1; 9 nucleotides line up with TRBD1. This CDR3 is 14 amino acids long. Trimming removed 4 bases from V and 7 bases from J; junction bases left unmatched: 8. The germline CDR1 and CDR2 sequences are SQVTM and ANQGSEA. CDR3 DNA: TGCAGCGTTGTGGGAGGACAGGGGTTTAATGAGCAGTTCTTC. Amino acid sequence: CSVVGGQGFNEQFF.

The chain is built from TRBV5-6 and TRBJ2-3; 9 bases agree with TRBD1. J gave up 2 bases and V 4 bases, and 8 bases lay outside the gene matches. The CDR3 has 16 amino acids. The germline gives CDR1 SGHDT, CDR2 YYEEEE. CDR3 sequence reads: CASSLRPQGATDTQYF. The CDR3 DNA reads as TGTGCCAGCAGCCTCCGGCCACAGGGGGCCACAGATACGCAGTATTTT.

The CDR3 sequence is CASGLGAEDTF. The DNA for the CDR3 is TGTGCTAGTGGTTTGGGCGCGGAGGACACCTTC. The chain couples TRBV12-5 to TRBJ1-2; the D is unclear. The CDR3 has 11 amino acids. Germline values: CDR1 LGHNT, CDR2 FRNRAP. V lost 1 base to trimming and J lost 12 bases, with 9 bases between them.

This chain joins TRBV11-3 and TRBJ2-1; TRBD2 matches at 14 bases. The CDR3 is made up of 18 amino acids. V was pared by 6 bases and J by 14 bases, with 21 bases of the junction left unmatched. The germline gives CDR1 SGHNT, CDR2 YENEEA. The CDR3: CASSQRPSQPGLAGAKFF. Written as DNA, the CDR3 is TGTGCCAGCAGTCAACGACCATCACAACCGGGACTAGCGGGAGCTAAGTTCTTC.

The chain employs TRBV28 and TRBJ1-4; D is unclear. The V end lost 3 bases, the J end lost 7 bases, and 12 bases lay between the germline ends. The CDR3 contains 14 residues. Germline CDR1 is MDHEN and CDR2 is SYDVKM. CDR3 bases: TGTGCCAGCAGTTTTTACCGGGTAGCTGAAAAACTGTTTTTT. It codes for CASSFYRVAEKLFF.

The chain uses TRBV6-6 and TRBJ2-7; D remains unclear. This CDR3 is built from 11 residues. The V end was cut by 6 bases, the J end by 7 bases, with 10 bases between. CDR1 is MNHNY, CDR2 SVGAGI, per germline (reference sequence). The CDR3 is CASSPTREQYF. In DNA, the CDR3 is TGTGCCAGCAGCCCCACCCGGGAGCAGTACTTC.

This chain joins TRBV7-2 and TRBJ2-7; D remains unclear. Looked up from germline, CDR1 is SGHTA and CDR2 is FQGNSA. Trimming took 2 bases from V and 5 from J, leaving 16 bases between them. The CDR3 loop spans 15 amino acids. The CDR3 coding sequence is TGTGCCAGCAGCTTAACTGGGCCATCTCGGAACGAGCAGTACTTC. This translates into CASSLTGPSRNEQYF.

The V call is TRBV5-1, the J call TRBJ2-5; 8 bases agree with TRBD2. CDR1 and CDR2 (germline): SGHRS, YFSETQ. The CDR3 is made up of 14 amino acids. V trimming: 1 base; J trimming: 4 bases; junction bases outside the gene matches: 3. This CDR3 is CASSLSRGGETQYF. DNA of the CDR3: TGCGCCAGCAGCTTGAGCCGGGGGGGAGAGACCCAGTACTTC.

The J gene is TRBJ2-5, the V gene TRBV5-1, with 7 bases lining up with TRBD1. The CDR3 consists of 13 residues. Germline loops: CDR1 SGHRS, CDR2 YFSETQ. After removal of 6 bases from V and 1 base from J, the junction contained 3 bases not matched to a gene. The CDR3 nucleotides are TGCGCCAGCAACCGGGACAGCCAAGAGACCCAGTACTTC. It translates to CASNRDSQETQYF.

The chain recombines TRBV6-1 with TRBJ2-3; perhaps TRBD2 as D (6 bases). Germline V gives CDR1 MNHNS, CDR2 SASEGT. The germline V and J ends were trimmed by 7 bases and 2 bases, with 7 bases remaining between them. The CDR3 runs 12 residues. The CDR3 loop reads CASMGLTDTQYF. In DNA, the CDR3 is TGTGCCAGCATGGGACTCACAGATACGCAGTATTTT.

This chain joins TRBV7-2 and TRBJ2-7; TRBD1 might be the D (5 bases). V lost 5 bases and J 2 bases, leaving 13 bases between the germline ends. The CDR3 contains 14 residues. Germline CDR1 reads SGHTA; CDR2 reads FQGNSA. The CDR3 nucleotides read TGTGCCAGCAGCGACTGGACACCAACCTACGAGCAGTACTTC. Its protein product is CASSDWTPTYEQYF.

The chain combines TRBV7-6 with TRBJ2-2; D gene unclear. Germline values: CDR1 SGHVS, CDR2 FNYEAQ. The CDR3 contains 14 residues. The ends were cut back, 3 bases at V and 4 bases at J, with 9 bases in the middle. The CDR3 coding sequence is TGTGCCAGCAGCTTCCAAGAGGTCACCGGGGAGCTGTTTTTT. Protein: CASSFQEVTGELFF.

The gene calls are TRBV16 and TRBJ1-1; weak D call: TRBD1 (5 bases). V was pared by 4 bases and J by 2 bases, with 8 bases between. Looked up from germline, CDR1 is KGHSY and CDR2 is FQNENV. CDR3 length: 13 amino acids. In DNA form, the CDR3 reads TGTGCCAGCAGCCCCCAGGGAAACACTGAAGCTTTCTTT. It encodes CASSPQGNTEAFF.

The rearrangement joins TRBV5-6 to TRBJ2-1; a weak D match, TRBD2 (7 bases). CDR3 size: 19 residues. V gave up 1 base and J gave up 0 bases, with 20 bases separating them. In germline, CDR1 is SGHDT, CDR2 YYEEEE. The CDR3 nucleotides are TGTGCCAGCAGCTTGAGTAGGAGGGGGGGACCTAGCTCCTACAATGAGCAGTTCTTC. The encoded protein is CASSLSRRGGPSSYNEQFF.

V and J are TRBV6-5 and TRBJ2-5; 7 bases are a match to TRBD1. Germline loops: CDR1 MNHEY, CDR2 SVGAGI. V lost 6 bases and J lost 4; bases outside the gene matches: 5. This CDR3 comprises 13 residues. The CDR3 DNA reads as TGTGCCAGCAGCAGTAGGGGGCGAGAGACCCAGTACTTC. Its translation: CASSSRGRETQYF.

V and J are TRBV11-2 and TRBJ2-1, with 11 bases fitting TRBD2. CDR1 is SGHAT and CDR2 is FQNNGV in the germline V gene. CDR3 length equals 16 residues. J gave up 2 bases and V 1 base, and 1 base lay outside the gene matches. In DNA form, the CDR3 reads TGTGCCAGCAGCTTAGTACTAGCGGGAGCCTACAATGAGCAGTTCTTC. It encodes CASSLVLAGAYNEQFF.

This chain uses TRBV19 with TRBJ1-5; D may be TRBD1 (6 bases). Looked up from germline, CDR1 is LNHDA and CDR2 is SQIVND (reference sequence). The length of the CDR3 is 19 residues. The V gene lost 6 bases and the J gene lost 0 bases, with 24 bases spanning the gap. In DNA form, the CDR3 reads TGTGCCAGTAGATCAAACCATCCCCAACGGGGGGCTAGCAATCAGCCCCAGCATTTT. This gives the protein CASRSNHPQRGASNQPQHF.

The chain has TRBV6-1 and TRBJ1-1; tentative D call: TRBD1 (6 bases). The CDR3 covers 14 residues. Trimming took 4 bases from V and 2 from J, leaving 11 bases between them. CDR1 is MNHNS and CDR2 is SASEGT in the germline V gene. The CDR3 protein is CASSATGFNTEAFF. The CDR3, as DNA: TGTGCCAGCAGTGCGACAGGCTTTAACACTGAAGCTTTCTTT.

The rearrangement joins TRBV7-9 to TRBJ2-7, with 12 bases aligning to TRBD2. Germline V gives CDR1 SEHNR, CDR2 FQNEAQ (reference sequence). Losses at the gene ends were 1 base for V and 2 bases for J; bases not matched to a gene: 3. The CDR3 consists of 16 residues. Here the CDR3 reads CASSLGTSGATYEQYF. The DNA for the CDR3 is TGTGCCAGCAGCTTAGGGACTAGCGGGGCCACCTACGAGCAGTACTTC. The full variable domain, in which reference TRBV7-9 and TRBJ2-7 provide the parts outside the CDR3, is DTGVSQNPRHKITKRGQNVTFRCDPISEHNRLYWYRQTLGQGPEFLTYFQNEAQLEKSRLLSDRFSAERPKGSFSTLEIQRTEQGDSAMYLCASSLGTSGATYEQYFGPGTRLTVT.